Included here is one T cell receptor (beta chain) sequence, with context. Being one base from a much bigger clone, this may be a read error. CDR1 and CDR2 (germline): MDHEN, SYDVKM. CDR3 length: 14 amino acids. This record comes from a study of neurological immune-mediated disorders. Described time point: longitudinal time-point 2. TCRdb passed the 5' RACE reads through MiXCR, listing each CDR3 protein once. This table holds about 90,000 distinct CDR3 sequences, around 13% found once. Sequencing was carried out using PBMCs. J is TRBJ1-3 and V is TRBV28; 7 nucleotides line up with TRBD1. The TCR sequence derives from a female donor with HTLV-1-associated myelopathy (HAM/TSP). The CDR3 coding sequence is TGTGCCAGCATTGAGGGGGCCTCTGAAAACACCATATATTTT. This translates into CASIEGASENTIYF.